Shown below are 32 T cell receptor beta chains from a single sample sequenced in a study of PD-L1 blockade in urothelial cancer. The method was immunoSEQ multiplex PCR; TCRdb's version includes in-frame clones alone and lacks a portion of them. Of about 24,000 clones listed, roughly 89% were seen once; the top ten hold 2.5% to 3.5%. The input for sequencing was PBMCs, taken around atezolizumab (anti-PD-L1) treatment. The receptors were sampled from a man aged 45 to 65 with urothelial cancer.

J is TRBJ2-3 and V is TRBV10-1, with D maybe TRBD2 (6 bases). The ends were cut back, 5 bases at V and 0 bases at J, with 12 bases in the middle. Germline values: CDR1 WNHNN, CDR2 SYGVQD (reference sequence). The CDR3 has 15 amino acids. CDR3 DNA sequence: TGCGCCAGCAGTAGGAAGGCGGGAAGCACAGATACGCAGTATTTT. Translated, it gives CASSRKAGSTDTQYF.

The chain uses TRBV9 and TRBJ1-1, with unresolved D. Germline CDR1 SGDLS, CDR2 YYNGEE. Trimming pared 0 bases from V and 0 bases from J, leaving 12 bases between. The CDR3 runs 16 residues. CDR3 DNA sequence: TGTGCCAGCAGCGTAGACTCGGTTCGTCTGAACACTGAAGCTTTCTTT. It translates to CASSVDSVRLNTEAFF.

This clone occurred a few times. This chain links TRBV25-1 with TRBJ2-1, with unresolved D. This CDR3 spans 12 amino acids. V lost 4 bases and J 3 bases, leaving 4 bases between the germline ends. Per germline, CDR1 MGHDK and CDR2 SYGVNS. The CDR3 is CASSVNYNEQFF. The CDR3, as DNA: TGTGCCAGCAGTGTCAACTACAATGAGCAGTTCTTC.

This chain connects TRBV27 to TRBJ2-2; TRBD1 agrees at 11 bases. After removal of 0 bases from V and 5 bases from J, the junction contained 8 bases not matched to a gene. Germline V gene sequence: CDR1 MNHEY, CDR2 SMNVEV (reference sequence). This CDR3 has 18 residues. CDR3 in DNA: TGTGCCAGCAGTTTATCGATTTGGGACAGGGGGTTGACCGGGGAGCTGTTTTTT. Its translation: CASSLSIWDRGLTGELFF.

V usage is TRBV18 and J usage is TRBJ2-7; 9 positions match TRBD1. This CDR3 region has 17 residues. The ends lost 2 bases at V and 0 bases at J; junction bases unmatched: 8. Germline V lookup: CDR1 KGHSH, CDR2 LQKENI. The CDR3, as DNA: TGTGCCAGCTCACCAAAAAAAGGGACAGGGCTCTCCTACGAGCAGTACTTC. It yields the protein CASSPKKGTGLSYEQYF.

The chain couples TRBV5-5 to TRBJ1-4, with D unclear. CDR1 is SGHKS and CDR2 is YYEKEE in the germline V gene (reference sequence). The V end lost 5 bases, the J end lost 5 bases, and 13 bases lay between the germline ends. The CDR3 length is 14 residues. The CDR3 DNA sequence: TGTGCCAGCAGTTGGGTTGTGGAGAATGAAAAACTGTTTTTT. As protein: CASSWVVENEKLFF.

Of note for this clone: This specimen includes other DNA sequences encoding the same CDR3. The rearrangement uses TRBV27 and TRBJ2-2; no clear D. V lost 2 bases to trimming and J lost 3 bases, with 4 bases between them. This CDR3 has 13 residues. Looked up from germline, CDR1 is MNHEY and CDR2 is SMNVEV (reference sequence). CDR3 amino acids: CASSLPYTGELFF. CDR3 nucleotides: TGTGCCAGCAGTTTACCGTACACCGGGGAGCTGTTTTTT.

The chain has TRBV7-6 and TRBJ2-1, with TRBD2 matching 12 bases. CDR1 is SGHVS and CDR2 is FNYEAQ in the germline V gene. V was pared by 5 bases and J by 8 bases, with 7 bases of the junction left unmatched. The CDR3 totals 15 residues. The CDR3 here is CASSTSGLAGHEQFF. CDR3 sequence (DNA): TGTGCCAGCAGCACTAGTGGACTAGCGGGGCATGAGCAGTTCTTC.

The gene calls are TRBV18 and TRBJ2-1, with D possibly being TRBD1 (5 bases). Germline assignment: CDR1 KGHSH and CDR2 LQKENI. V lost 5 bases, J lost 10 bases, and 15 bases lay in between. The CDR3 loop spans 13 amino acids. CDR3 loop: CASSYRRVGEQFF. The DNA for the CDR3 is TGTGCCAGCTCATACCGCAGGGTTGGGGAGCAGTTCTTC. Full variable domain (missing parts from reference TRBV18 and TRBJ2-1): NAGVMQNPRHLVRRRGQEARLRCSPMKGHSHVYWYRQLPEEGLKFMVYLQKENIIDESGMPKERFSAEFPKEGPSILRIQQVVRGDSAAYFCASSYRRVGEQFFGPGTRLTVL.

This clone was observed a handful of times. J is TRBJ2-7 and V is TRBV28; D is possibly TRBD2 (6 bases). Between the trimmed V and J ends, which lost 3 bases and 7 bases, there was a span of 16 bases. CDR1 is MDHEN and CDR2 is SYDVKM in the germline V gene. The CDR3 runs to 14 residues. The CDR3 region is CASSFSSVWGEQYF. The CDR3 coding sequence is TGTGCCAGCAGTTTCTCTAGCGTGTGGGGGGAGCAGTACTTC.

The chain recombines TRBV6-5 with TRBJ2-7; maybe TRBD1 (6 bases). This CDR3 spans 13 amino acids. The V gene's germline CDR1 is MNHEY and CDR2 SVGAGI. Trimming removed 5 bases from V and 3 bases from J, with 11 bases in between. CDR3 in amino acids: CASSQGQNYEQYF. CDR3 bases: TGTGCCAGCAGTCAAGGACAGAACTACGAGCAGTACTTC.

This clone was seen only a few times. The rearrangement joins TRBV6-5 to TRBJ2-2, with 11 nucleotides matching TRBD2. This CDR3 is 15 amino acids long. The germline V gene encodes CDR1 MNHEY and CDR2 SVGAGI. V dropped 10 bases and J dropped 8; count of bases not matched to a gene: 12. The DNA of the CDR3 is TGTGCCACGCCCTCACTAGCGGGAGTTCTTGGGGAGCTGTTTTTT. Encoded protein: CATPSLAGVLGELFF.

The chain carries TRBV27 and TRBJ1-1, with 10 bases fitting TRBD1. Trimming cost V 1 base and J 3 bases; bases outside gene matches: 5. The CDR3 runs to 16 residues. Germline V gene data show CDR1 as MNHEY and CDR2 as SMNVEV (reference sequence). CDR3 protein: CASSLLLTGGDTEAFF. The CDR3 coding sequence is TGTGCCAGCAGTTTATTGTTGACAGGGGGCGACACTGAAGCTTTCTTT.

The chain has TRBV27 and TRBJ1-5, with D tentatively TRBD1 (5 bases). CDR3 size: 15 residues. The germline V gene has CDR1 MNHEY and CDR2 SMNVEV (reference sequence). V was clipped by 5 bases and J by 2 bases, with 13 bases between them. The CDR3 DNA follows: TGTGCCAGCAGTGCTCAGGGCTTGGGCAATCAGCCCCAGCATTTT. Protein sequence: CASSAQGLGNQPQHF.

The chain combines TRBV5-1 with TRBJ1-6, with 9 bases identical to TRBD1. This CDR3 contains 16 residues. V dropped 0 bases and J dropped 7; count of bases not matched to a gene: 5. The germline gives CDR1 SGHRS, CDR2 YFSETQ. CDR3 sequence: CASSLALQGANSPLHF. The CDR3, as DNA: TGCGCCAGCAGCTTGGCCCTACAGGGGGCGAATTCACCCCTCCACTTT.

The chain has TRBV6-6 and TRBJ2-5; perhaps TRBD2 as D (6 bases). Trimming cost V 5 bases and J 2 bases, with 12 bases left between them. CDR3 length equals 14 residues. CDR1 is MNHNY, CDR2 SVGAGI, per germline (reference sequence). CDR3 DNA: TGTGCCAGCAGTGAGACTAGTAAACAAGAGACCCAGTACTTC. Translating gives CASSETSKQETQYF.

The rearrangement joins TRBV6-5 to TRBJ2-7, with TRBD1 matching 7 bases. Germline CDR1 and CDR2: MNHEY and SVGAGI. CDR3 length: 14 amino acids. The V and J ends lost 2 bases and 0 bases, in that order; junction bases with no gene match: 1. The CDR3 DNA reads TGTGCCAGCAGTTACGGGACAGCCTCCTACGAGCAGTACTTC. Translating gives CASSYGTASYEQYF.

The gene calls are TRBV10-1 and TRBJ2-2, with a possible D match to TRBD2 (6 bases). Germline CDR1 WNHNN, CDR2 SYGVQD (reference sequence). Deletions cut 0 bases from V and 15 bases from J, with 14 bases between. This CDR3 spans 13 amino acids. This chain's CDR3 is CASSESLPGLVFF. The DNA for the CDR3 is TGCGCCAGCAGTGAGTCTCTGCCGGGACTGGTGTTTTTT.

J is TRBJ2-5 and V is TRBV9; 8 positions match TRBD2. Unmatched junction bases numbered 8, after V lost 5 bases and J lost 2 bases. The length of the CDR3 is 15 residues. Germline loops: CDR1 SGDLS, CDR2 YYNGEE. CDR3 in amino acids: CASSISGRSQETQYF. CDR3 DNA sequence: TGTGCCAGCAGTATAAGCGGGAGATCGCAAGAGACCCAGTACTTC.

This chain links TRBV21-1 with TRBJ1-3. TRBV21-1 is a pseudogene. CDR3 length: 14 amino acids. In DNA, the CDR3 is TGTGCCAGCAGCAAAGGGAGCTCTGGAAACACCATATATTTT. Translating it yields CASSKGSSGNTIYF.

V is TRBV6-1 and J is TRBJ2-3; a possible D gene is TRBD2 (5 bases). Germline assignment: CDR1 MNHNS and CDR2 SASEGT. Trimming left V 7 bases short and J 8 bases short, with 19 bases between. CDR3 size: 14 residues. This CDR3 reads CASTEGSSRGTQYF. The CDR3, as DNA: TGTGCCAGCACCGAGGGCTCCTCCCGGGGTACGCAGTATTTT.

In DNA, the CDR3 is TGCGCCAGCAGCTTGGCAGGCCTTAAAAATGAGCAGTTCTTC. This sequence encodes CASSLAGLKNEQFF. This chain joins TRBV5-1 and TRBJ2-1, with D hard to call. With 0 bases removed from V and 7 bases from J, the gap between germline ends came to 11 bases. The germline V gene encodes CDR1 SGHRS and CDR2 YFSETQ. This CDR3 is 14 amino acids long.

CDR3 sequence reads: CASSPDSTSTAFGYTEAFF. The CDR3 nucleotides read TGTGCCAGCTCACCCGACTCTACAAGTACTGCTTTCGGCTACACTGAAGCTTTCTTT. The V and J genes are TRBV18 and TRBJ1-1; D unresolved. CDR3 length: 19 amino acids. V was trimmed by 3 bases and J by 3 bases, leaving 26 bases between them. Germline V CDR1 and CDR2: KGHSH, LQKENI.

This chain joins TRBV7-9 and TRBJ1-6, with D perhaps TRBD1 (6 bases). The CDR3 length is 18 residues. Germline CDR1 and CDR2: SEHNR and FQNEAQ (reference sequence). V was shortened by 3 bases and J by 0 bases, with 15 bases between the two germline ends. The DNA for the CDR3 is TGTGCCAGCAGCTTCCAGGGGCGCATTAGCTCCTATAATTCACCCCTCCACTTT. It is translated as CASSFQGRISSYNSPLHF.

This clone has a handful of counts. The chain combines TRBV11-2 with TRBJ2-7; D perhaps matches TRBD1 (6 bases). The CDR3 is made up of 14 amino acids. Trimming cost V 5 bases and J 0 bases, with 11 bases left between them. The germline V gene has CDR1 SGHAT and CDR2 FQNNGV. CDR3: CASSINRVSYEQYF. DNA for the CDR3: TGTGCCAGCAGCATCAACAGGGTCTCCTACGAGCAGTACTTC.

The V call is TRBV7-2, the J call TRBJ2-7; a possible D gene is TRBD2 (5 bases). The ends were cut back, 5 bases at V and 2 bases at J, with 13 bases in the middle. In germline, CDR1 is SGHTA, CDR2 FQGNSA. This CDR3 is built from 14 residues. This CDR3 reads CASSPEGQTYEQYF. CDR3 coding DNA: TGTGCCAGCAGCCCCGAGGGCCAAACCTACGAGCAGTACTTC.

The CDR3 sequence: CASSMALAGNYEQYF. In DNA form, the CDR3 reads TGTGCCAGTAGTATGGCACTAGCAGGGAACTACGAGCAGTACTTC. The chain recombines TRBV19 with TRBJ2-7, with D tentatively TRBD2 (6 bases). The CDR3 runs 15 residues. CDR1 is LNHDA and CDR2 is SQIVND in the germline V gene (reference sequence). Trimming cost V 3 bases and J 3 bases, with 15 bases left between them.

The J gene is TRBJ1-2, the V gene TRBV7-2; 9 bases map to TRBD1. The CDR3 spans 15 residues. Unmatched junction bases numbered 4, after V lost 0 bases and J lost 5 bases. Germline CDR1 and CDR2: SGHTA and FQGNSA. CDR3 loop: CASSLAPGQGYGYTF. The CDR3 nucleotides read TGTGCCAGCAGCTTAGCGCCGGGACAGGGTTATGGCTACACCTTC.

This sequence joins TRBV5-5 and TRBJ2-7, with TRBD2 matching over 11 bases. Germline CDR1 SGHKS, CDR2 YYEKEE (reference sequence). J gave up 6 bases and V 3 bases, and 2 bases lay outside the gene matches. The CDR3 extends over 13 amino acids. The CDR3 DNA sequence: TGTGCCAGCAGCTGGGGACTAGCGGCCGAGCAGTACTTC. Its protein product is CASSWGLAAEQYF.

The chain links TRBV30 to TRBJ2-2; possible D gene TRBD1, 6 bases. The CDR3 consists of 15 residues. CDR1 is GTSNPN and CDR2 is SVGIG in the germline V gene (reference sequence). The V end lost 3 bases, the J end lost 4 bases, and 15 bases lay between the germline ends. The CDR3 spells CAWSNFQGTTGELFF. For the CDR3, the DNA is TGTGCCTGGAGCAATTTCCAGGGGACCACCGGGGAGCTGTTTTTT.

The J gene is TRBJ2-3, the V gene TRBV7-9, with 7 nucleotides matching TRBD1. The CDR3 length is 13 residues. Unmatched junction bases numbered 1, after V lost 3 bases and J lost 4 bases. CDR1 and CDR2 from the germline V gene are SEHNR and FQNEAQ (reference sequence). CDR3 bases: TGTGCCAGCAGCTTGACAGGGTCAGATACGCAGTATTTT. Its protein is CASSLTGSDTQYF.

V and J are TRBV11-2 and TRBJ2-7; no definite D call. CDR3 size: 14 residues. CDR1 SGHAT and CDR2 FQNNGV come from the germline V gene. Trimming stripped 0 bases from V and 6 bases from J, with 12 bases between. The CDR3: CASSLDRQVGEQYF. The CDR3 DNA is TGTGCCAGCAGCTTAGATAGGCAGGTGGGCGAGCAGTACTTC.